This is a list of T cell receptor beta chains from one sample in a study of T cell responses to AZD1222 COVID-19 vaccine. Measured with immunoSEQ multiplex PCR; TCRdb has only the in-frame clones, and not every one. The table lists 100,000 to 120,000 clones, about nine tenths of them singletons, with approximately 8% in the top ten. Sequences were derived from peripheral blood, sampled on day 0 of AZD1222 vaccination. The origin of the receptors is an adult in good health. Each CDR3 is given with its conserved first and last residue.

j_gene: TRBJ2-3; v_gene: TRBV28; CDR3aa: CASSSLIDTQYF
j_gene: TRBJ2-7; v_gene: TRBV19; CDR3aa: CASSPIRDRGSYEQYF
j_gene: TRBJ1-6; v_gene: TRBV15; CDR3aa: CATSRDVLNSPLHF
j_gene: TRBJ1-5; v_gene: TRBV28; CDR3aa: CASSTQGKGGNQPQHF
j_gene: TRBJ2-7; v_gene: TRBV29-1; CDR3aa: CSVRYRDYPYEQYF
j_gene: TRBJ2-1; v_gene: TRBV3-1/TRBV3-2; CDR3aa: CASSQALAGGYNEQFF
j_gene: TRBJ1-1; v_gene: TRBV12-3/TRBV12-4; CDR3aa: CASSTRQGAEAFF
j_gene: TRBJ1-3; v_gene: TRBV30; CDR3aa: CAWSVGLPGNTIYF
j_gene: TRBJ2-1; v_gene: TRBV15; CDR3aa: CATSGNRGPYNEQFF
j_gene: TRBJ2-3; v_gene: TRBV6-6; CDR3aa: CASGQGGPTDTQYF
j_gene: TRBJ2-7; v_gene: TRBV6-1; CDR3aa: CASSEGGGRHPNF
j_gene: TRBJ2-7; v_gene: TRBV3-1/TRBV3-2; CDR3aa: CASSPYSLSSYEQYF
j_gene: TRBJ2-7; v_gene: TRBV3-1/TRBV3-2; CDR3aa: CASSQWRGAYEQYF
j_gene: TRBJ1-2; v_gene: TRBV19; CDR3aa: CASSYTSGTVYGYTF
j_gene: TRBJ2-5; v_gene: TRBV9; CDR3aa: CASSVPGGETQYF
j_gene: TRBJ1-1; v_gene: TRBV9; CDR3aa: CASSATGLGTEAFF
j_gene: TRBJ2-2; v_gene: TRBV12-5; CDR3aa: CASGPGTIDTGELFF
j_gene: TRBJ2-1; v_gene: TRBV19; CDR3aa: CASSTGYGGRNEQFF
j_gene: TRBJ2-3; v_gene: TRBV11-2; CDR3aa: CASSLGNTDTQYF
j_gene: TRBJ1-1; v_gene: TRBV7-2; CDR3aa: CASSLIVNTEAFF
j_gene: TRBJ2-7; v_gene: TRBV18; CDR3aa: CASSPPRLAPYEQYF
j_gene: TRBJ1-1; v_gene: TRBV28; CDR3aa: CASSLAQARRTEAFF
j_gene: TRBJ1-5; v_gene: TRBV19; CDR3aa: CASRTVSNQPQHF
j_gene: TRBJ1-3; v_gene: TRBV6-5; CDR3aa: CASSLSPLYSGNTIYF
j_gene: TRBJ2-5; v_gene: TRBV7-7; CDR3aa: CASSLGTGRETQYF
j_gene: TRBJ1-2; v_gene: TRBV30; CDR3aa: CAWSRETYYGYTF
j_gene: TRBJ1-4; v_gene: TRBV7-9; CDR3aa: CASSQTGTTNEKLFF
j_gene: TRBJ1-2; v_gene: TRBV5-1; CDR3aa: CASTMTGASNYGYTF
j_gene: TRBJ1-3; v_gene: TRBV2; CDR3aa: CASSEGALVSGNTIYF
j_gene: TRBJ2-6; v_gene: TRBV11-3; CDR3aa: CASSPRDRLGGANVLTF
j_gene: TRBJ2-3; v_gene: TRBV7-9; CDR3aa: CASSPGGLRGGTRTDTQYF
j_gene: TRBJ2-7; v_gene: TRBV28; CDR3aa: CASSLAGGSSYEQYF
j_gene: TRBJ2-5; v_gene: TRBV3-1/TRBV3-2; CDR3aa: CASSQDETEQETQYF
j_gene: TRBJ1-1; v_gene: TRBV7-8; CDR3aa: CASSLRDGTEAFF
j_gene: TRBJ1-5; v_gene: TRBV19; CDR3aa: CASGVGPNQPQHF
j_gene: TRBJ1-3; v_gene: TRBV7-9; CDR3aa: CASSSPAGNTIYF
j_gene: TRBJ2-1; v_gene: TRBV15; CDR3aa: CATSRPRGYEQFF
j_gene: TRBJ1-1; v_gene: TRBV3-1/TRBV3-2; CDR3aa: CASSGDSSSEAFF
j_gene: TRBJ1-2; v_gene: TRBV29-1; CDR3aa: CSVEQGSIGYTF
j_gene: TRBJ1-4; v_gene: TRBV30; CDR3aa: CAWERGTIRVGDEKLFF
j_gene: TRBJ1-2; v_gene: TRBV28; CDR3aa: CASSFTGLYGYTF
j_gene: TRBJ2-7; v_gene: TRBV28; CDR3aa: CASSLQGQAYEQYF
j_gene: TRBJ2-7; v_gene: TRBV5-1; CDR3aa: CASSSGTGAYEQYF
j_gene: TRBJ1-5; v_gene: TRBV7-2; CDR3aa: CASSFGQNQPQHF
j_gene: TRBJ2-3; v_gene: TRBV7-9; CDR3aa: CASSRTSGPTDTQYF
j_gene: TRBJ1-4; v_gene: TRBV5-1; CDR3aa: CASSPNGEKLFF
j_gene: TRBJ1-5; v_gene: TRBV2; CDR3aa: CASSDRQANQPQHF
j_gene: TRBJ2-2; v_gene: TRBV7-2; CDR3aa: CASSGRDSGSGELFF
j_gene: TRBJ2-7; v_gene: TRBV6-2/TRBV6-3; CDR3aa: CASSYSRPPYEQYF
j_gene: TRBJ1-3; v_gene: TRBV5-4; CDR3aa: CASSAGLQGRTIYF
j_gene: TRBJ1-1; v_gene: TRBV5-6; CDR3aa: CASSLNQRGEAFF
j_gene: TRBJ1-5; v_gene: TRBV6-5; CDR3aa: CATTWGLNQPQHF
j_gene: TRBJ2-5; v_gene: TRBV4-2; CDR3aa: CASSQDMETQYF
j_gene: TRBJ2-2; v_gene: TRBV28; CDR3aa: CAISSSGGALNTGELFF